The 8 T cell receptor beta chains below all came from one sample that was sequenced in a study of T cell responses to AZD1222 COVID-19 vaccine (dated by TCRdb to the early 2020s). The meaning of the sample's time point label: baseline before first vaccination. Libraries came from the immunoSEQ multiplex PCR assay. TCRdb carries this immuneACCESS record with in-frame sequences only. Its versions omit some clonotypes, under half of them owing to an unresolved V gene in the studies checked, with the rest unexplained. This sample holds 100,000 to 150,000 clones; approximately 90% were observed only once. The ten largest clones add up to 6.9% of the sample. Specimen: peripheral blood, collected on day 0 of AZD1222 vaccination. All receptors derive from an adult in good health.

The chain recombines TRBV9 with TRBJ1-6; tentative D call: TRBD1 (6 bases). The CDR3 is 14 amino acids. Trimming removed 2 bases at V and 14 bases at J, with 17 bases between. In germline, CDR1 is SGDLS, CDR2 YYNGEE. CDR3 DNA: TGTGCCAGCAGCGTTGAGACAGGCCCCTGGTCCCTCCACTTT. Translating gives CASSVETGPWSLHF.

The gene calls are TRBV5-5 and TRBJ2-1, with D possibly matching TRBD1 (6 bases). Germline V gene sequence: CDR1 SGHKS, CDR2 YYEKEE (reference sequence). The length of the CDR3 is 14 residues. The ends were cut back, 7 bases at V and 7 bases at J, with 18 bases in the middle. The CDR3 DNA sequence: TGTGCCAGCCTCCGGGACCCAGGGGCAAATGAGCAGTTCTTC. Protein: CASLRDPGANEQFF.

This clone was seen more than once but under ten times. The chain links TRBV29-1 to TRBJ1-2; 11 positions agree with TRBD1. J lost 4 bases, V lost 6 bases, and 4 bases had no gene match. Germline V gene lookup returns CDR1 SQVTM and CDR2 ANQGSEA. The CDR3 is made up of 13 amino acids. CDR3: CSVGQGARYGYTF. The CDR3 DNA is TGCAGCGTAGGACAGGGGGCGCGCTATGGCTACACCTTC.

V is TRBV2 and J is TRBJ1-3, with D unresolved. CDR3 length: 14 amino acids. The V gene lost 4 bases and the J gene lost 0 bases, with 7 bases spanning the gap. Germline V gives CDR1 SNHLY, CDR2 FYNNEI. In DNA, the CDR3 is TGTGCCAGCAGTGCTGGGCTCTCTGGAAACACCATATATTTT. Protein sequence: CASSAGLSGNTIYF.

The chain has TRBV5-1 and TRBJ1-2, with D tentatively TRBD1 (5 bases). This CDR3 is built from 12 residues. Germline values: CDR1 SGHRS, CDR2 YFSETQ. The V end was cut by 3 bases, the J end by 4 bases, with 7 bases between. The chain's CDR3 is CASSWRGYGYTF. In DNA form, the CDR3 reads TGCGCCAGCAGCTGGAGGGGCTATGGCTACACCTTC. Full variable domain (missing parts from reference TRBV5-1 and TRBJ1-2): KAGVTQTPRYLIKTRGQQVTLSCSPISGHRSVSWYQQTPGQGLQFLFEYFSETQRNKGNFPGRFSGRQFSNSRSEMNVSTLELGDSALYLCASSWRGYGYTFGSGTRLTVV.

V gene TRBV28 combines with J gene TRBJ2-7; no clear D gene. The CDR3 consists of 12 residues. The germline V and J ends were trimmed by 10 bases and 2 bases, with 12 bases remaining between them. Germline V CDR1 and CDR2: MDHEN, SYDVKM. The chain's CDR3 is CAISPPAYEQYF. The CDR3 coding sequence is TGTGCCATCTCCCCACCGGCCTACGAGCAGTACTTC.

This chain uses TRBV7-9 with TRBJ2-7; the D is unclear. The germline gives CDR1 SEHNR, CDR2 FQNEAQ (reference sequence). Trimming pared 6 bases from V and 4 bases from J, leaving 19 bases between. CDR3 size: 15 residues. The CDR3, as DNA: TGTGCCAGCAGTAAAGGCACGGATTCTCCTTACGAGCAGTACTTC. It is translated as CASSKGTDSPYEQYF.

The chain links TRBV3-1 (or the pseudogene TRBV3-2) to TRBJ2-5; D assignment may be TRBD1 or TRBD2 (6 bases each). Between the trimmed V and J ends, which lost 3 bases and 3 bases, there was a span of 11 bases. CDR3 length equals 14 residues. Germline V gives CDR1 LGHDT, CDR2 YNNKEL (reference sequence). The CDR3 nucleotides read TGTGCCAGCAGCCACCGGGGGCTTGAAGAGACCCAGTACTTC. This codes for CASSHRGLEETQYF.